Listed below are T cell receptor beta chains from one sample, sequenced in a study of human T cells and chemical hapten exposure. TCRdb reprocessed the RACE reads with MiXCR, giving one entry per CDR3 protein. The sample carries around 110,000 distinct CDR3 sequences, about 12% recorded once. Sequences were derived from whole blood, sampled in connection with sensitization to the hapten diphenylcyclopropenone (DPC). These TCRs come from a woman aged 45-59 years with alopecia areata. Some clones in this sample may be carry-over from other donors' samples. CDR3s include the opening cysteine and the closing phenylalanine or tryptophan. D genes are given only for firm matches. Size tells how often a clone was seen (once, few, many) or the class of an expanded clone, and some rows leave it out.

J gene | CDR3 length | V gene | D gene | clone size | CDR3 protein | CDR3 DNA
TRBJ2-1 | 13 | TRBV25-1 | TRBD2 | . | CASSGGAWHEQFF | TGTGCCAGCAGCGGGGGGGCCTGGCATGAGCAGTTCTTC
TRBJ1-2 | 12 | TRBV20-1 | TRBD1 | many | CSARQSQGASTF | TGCAGTGCTAGACAAAGTCAGGGGGCGAGCACCTTC
TRBJ1-5 | 14 | TRBV6-6 | . | many | CASSLQEINQPQHF | TGTGCCAGCAGTCTCCAGGAGATTAATCAGCCCCAGCATTTT
TRBJ1-2 | 12 | TRBV28 | . | . | CASATAPDGYTF | TGTGCCAGCGCCACGGCCCCCGATGGCTACACCTTC
TRBJ1-4 | 13 | TRBV29-1 | . | . | CSAWGAHHEKLFF | TGCAGCGCCTGGGGGGCGCATCATGAAAAACTGTTTTTT
TRBJ2-7 | 15 | TRBV4-1 | TRBD1 | few | CASSPGPDRAYEQYF | TGCGCCAGCAGCCCTGGCCCGGACAGGGCGTACGAGCAGTACTTC
TRBJ1-1 | 16 | TRBV5-1 | . | . | CASSYLPGREVTEAFF | TGCGCCAGCAGCTATCTCCCGGGACGGGAGGTCACTGAAGCTTTCTTT
TRBJ2-7 | 15 | TRBV5-8 | TRBD2 | . | CASSSPRGGSYEQYF | TGTGCCAGCAGCTCCCCCCGGGGGGGCTCCTACGAGCAGTACTTC
TRBJ1-5 | 13 | TRBV6-2/TRBV6-3 | . | few | CASSAGGNQPQHF | TGTGCCAGCAGTGCAGGGGGCAATCAGCCCCAGCATTTT
TRBJ1-6 | 14 | TRBV5-1 | TRBD1 | many | CASSGGQGNSPLHF | TGCGCCAGCAGCGGCGGACAGGGTAATTCACCCCTCCACTTT
TRBJ1-1 | 17 | TRBV14 | TRBD1 | few | CASSRTGKVGRNTEAFF | TGTGCCAGCAGCCGGACAGGGAAGGTGGGGCGGAACACTGAAGCTTTCTTT
TRBJ2-1 | 13 | TRBV19 | . | . | CASKSLGSYEQFF | TGTGCCAGTAAAAGCCTAGGGAGTTATGAGCAGTTCTTC
TRBJ2-7 | 14 | TRBV6-5 | . | many | CASSYTGGSYEQYF | TGTGCCAGCAGTTACACTGGGGGTAGTTACGAGCAGTACTTC
TRBJ2-1 | 15 | TRBV10-3 | TRBD1 | many | CAIRGTGGGFNEQFF | TGTGCCATCAGGGGGACAGGGGGAGGTTTCAATGAGCAGTTCTTC
TRBJ2-7 | 14 | TRBV29-1 | . | many | CSVKRDGGPYEQYF | TGCAGCGTCAAGAGGGACGGAGGACCCTACGAGCAGTACTTC
TRBJ2-5 | 13 | TRBV28 | TRBD2 | few | CASRTSEQETQYF | TGTGCCAGCAGAACTAGCGAACAAGAGACCCAGTACTTC
TRBJ2-1 | 15 | TRBV4-2 | . | . | CASSQELLGLNEQFF | TGTGCCAGCAGCCAAGAACTACTCGGTCTCAATGAGCAGTTCTTC
TRBJ2-6 | 16 | TRBV28 | . | many | CASSYGGRTGANVLTF | TGTGCCAGCAGTTATGGGGGGCGTACTGGGGCCAACGTCCTGACTTTC
TRBJ1-4 | 16 | TRBV15 | TRBD1 | many | CATSRGDRAMSEKLFF | TGTGCCACCAGCAGGGGGGACAGGGCAATGAGTGAAAAACTGTTTTTT
TRBJ2-1 | 11 | TRBV3-1 | . | . | CASSQINEQFF | TGTGCCAGCAGCCAAATAAATGAGCAGTTCTTC
TRBJ1-6 | 15 | TRBV12-3/TRBV12-4 | . | . | CASRDRTAFNSPLHF | TGTGCCAGCAGGGATCGGACAGCGTTTAATTCACCCCTCCACTTT
TRBJ2-3 | 14 | TRBV28 | . | . | CASSLLGHADTQYF | TGTGCCAGCAGTTTATTAGGGCACGCAGATACGCAGTATTTT
TRBJ2-1 | 14 | TRBV19 | . | many | CASSIAGVFNEQFF | TGTGCCAGTAGTATAGCGGGAGTATTCAATGAGCAGTTCTTC
TRBJ1-5 | 16 | TRBV7-9 | TRBD1 | . | CASSLYGTGGVTPQHF | TGTGCCAGCAGCTTATACGGGACAGGGGGAGTGACGCCCCAGCATTTT
TRBJ2-5 | 16 | TRBV6-1 | . | many | CASSEEQPRPQETQYF | TGTGCCAGCAGTGAAGAGCAGCCCCGGCCTCAAGAGACCCAGTACTTC
TRBJ2-2 | 16 | TRBV4-3 | . | few | CASSQQQGIVYGELFF | TGCGCCAGCAGCCAACAACAGGGAATAGTATACGGGGAGCTGTTTTTT
TRBJ2-2 | 14 | TRBV9 | . | many | CASSVAGTTGELFF | TGTGCCAGCAGCGTAGCAGGGACCACCGGGGAGCTGTTTTTT
TRBJ1-5 | 15 | TRBV20-1 | . | . | CSARDGVWSNQPQHF | TGCAGTGCTAGAGATGGGGTATGGAGCAATCAGCCCCAGCATTTT
TRBJ2-1 | 16 | TRBV19 | . | . | CASSLMAGYSYNEQFF | TGTGCCAGTAGTTTGATGGCGGGATACTCCTACAATGAGCAGTTCTTC
TRBJ2-6 | 15 | TRBV3-1 | TRBD1 | . | CASSQGDRKANVLTF | TGTGCCAGCAGCCAAGGGGACAGGAAGGCCAACGTCCTGACTTTC
TRBJ1-1 | 15 | TRBV7-9 | . | many | CASRIPGASPTEAFF | TGTGCCAGCAGGATTCCGGGGGCAAGTCCCACTGAAGCTTTCTTT
TRBJ2-1 | 16 | TRBV24-1 | . | few | CATSEYGGRSYNEQFF | TGTGCCACCAGTGAGTACGGGGGTCGCTCCTACAATGAGCAGTTCTTC
TRBJ1-3 | 20 | TRBV21-1 | . | . | CASSKGRSEGDMDSGNTIYF | TGTGCCAGCAGCAAGGGGCGCAGCGAGGGGGATATGGACTCTGGAAACACCATATATTTT
TRBJ2-7 | 13 | TRBV2 | TRBD2 | . | CASLLAETYEQYF | TGTGCCAGCCTACTAGCGGAGACCTACGAGCAGTACTTC
TRBJ2-1 | 15 | TRBV19 | . | . | CASSIGGTSLNEQFF | TGTGCCAGTAGTATAGGTGGGACATCTCTCAATGAGCAGTTCTTC
TRBJ1-1 | 15 | TRBV4-1 | . | . | CASSHFPAKNTEAFF | TGCGCCAGCAGCCACTTTCCGGCGAAGAACACTGAAGCTTTCTTT
TRBJ2-1 | 17 | TRBV5-1 | . | . | CASSWGGSAGGGFEQFF | TGCGCCAGCAGCTGGGGCGGGTCGGCAGGCGGTGGTTTTGAGCAGTTCTTC
TRBJ2-7 | 15 | TRBV28 | TRBD1 | few | CASGAAHSTGSEQYF | TGTGCCAGCGGGGCCGCCCACTCGACAGGGTCCGAGCAGTACTTC
TRBJ1-1 | 14 | TRBV12-3/TRBV12-4 | . | few | CASSLPQWNTEAFF | TGTGCCAGCAGTTTACCCCAGTGGAACACTGAAGCTTTCTTT
TRBJ1-5 | 15 | TRBV7-8 | . | many | CASSITGSSNQPQHF | TGTGCCAGCAGCATTACAGGGAGTAGCAATCAGCCCCAGCATTTT
TRBJ2-3 | 13 | TRBV18 | . | . | CASSQGEQDTQYF | TGTGCCAGCTCACAAGGGGAGCAGGATACGCAGTATTTT
TRBJ1-2 | 11 | TRBV6-5 | . | . | CASRTSWGYTF | TGTGCCAGCAGAACGTCGTGGGGCTACACCTTC
TRBJ1-1 | 14 | TRBV6-5 | . | few | CASIPGGGVTEAFF | TGTGCCAGCATCCCCGGGGGGGGAGTCACTGAAGCTTTCTTT
TRBJ1-2 | 14 | TRBV20-1 | TRBD1 | few | CSASRPRGLHGYTF | TGCAGTGCTTCGCGTCCCAGGGGGCTACATGGCTACACCTTC
TRBJ1-5 | 14 | TRBV6-6 | . | many | CASSPRASNQPQHF | TGTGCCAGCAGCCCCCGCGCGAGCAATCAGCCCCAGCATTTT
TRBJ2-5 | 12 | TRBV7-7 | . | few | CASSKEGVTQYF | TGTGCTAGCAGCAAGGAAGGGGTGACCCAGTACTTC
TRBJ2-1 | 14 | TRBV11-2 | TRBD2 | many | CASSSSGPRNEQFF | TGTGCCAGCAGCTCTAGCGGGCCTCGTAATGAGCAGTTCTTC
TRBJ2-5 | 15 | TRBV21-1 | . | . | CASSNYPGNQETQYF | TGTGCCAGCAGCAACTACCCCGGGAACCAAGAGACCCAGTACTTC
TRBJ2-4 | 16 | TRBV18 | . | . | CASSRLQFLAKNIQYF | TGTGCCAGCTCACGGCTACAGTTTTTAGCCAAAAACATTCAGTACTTC
TRBJ1-5 | 19 | TRBV28 | TRBD1 | many | CASRVVQGARPYSNQPQHF | TGTGCCAGCAGGGTCGTGCAGGGGGCACGGCCTTATAGCAATCAGCCCCAGCATTTT
TRBJ1-6 | 18 | TRBV3-1 | . | . | CASSQDIGETGFFSPLHF | TGTGCCAGCAGCCAAGATATAGGAGAGACAGGATTTTTTTCACCCCTCCACTTT
TRBJ2-5 | 15 | TRBV3-1 | . | few | CASSQFGGPRSSQYF | TGTGCCAGCAGCCAATTCGGAGGGCCAAGGTCGTCCCAGTACTTC